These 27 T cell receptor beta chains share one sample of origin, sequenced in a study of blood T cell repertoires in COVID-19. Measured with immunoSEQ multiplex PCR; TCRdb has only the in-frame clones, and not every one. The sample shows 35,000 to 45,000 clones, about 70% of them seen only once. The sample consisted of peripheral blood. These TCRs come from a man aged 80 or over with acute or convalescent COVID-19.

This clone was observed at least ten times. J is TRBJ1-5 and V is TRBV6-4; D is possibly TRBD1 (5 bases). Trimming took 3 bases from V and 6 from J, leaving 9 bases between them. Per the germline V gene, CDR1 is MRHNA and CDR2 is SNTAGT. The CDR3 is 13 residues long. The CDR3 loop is CASSEIGGQPQHF. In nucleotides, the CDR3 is TGTGCCAGCAGTGAGATCGGGGGTCAGCCCCAGCATTTT.

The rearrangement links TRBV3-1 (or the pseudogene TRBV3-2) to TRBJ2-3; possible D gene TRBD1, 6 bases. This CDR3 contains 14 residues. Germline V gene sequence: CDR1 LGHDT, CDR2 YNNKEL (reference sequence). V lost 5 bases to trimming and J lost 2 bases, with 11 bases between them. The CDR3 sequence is CASSTGFSTDTQYF. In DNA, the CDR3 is TGTGCCAGCAGCACAGGGTTTTCCACAGATACGCAGTATTTT.

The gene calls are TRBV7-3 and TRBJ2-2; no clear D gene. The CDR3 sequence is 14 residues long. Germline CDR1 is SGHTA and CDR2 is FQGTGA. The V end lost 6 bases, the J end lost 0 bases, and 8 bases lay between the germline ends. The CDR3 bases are TGTGCCAGCAGATCGAGCGCGAACACCGGGGAGCTGTTTTTT. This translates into CASRSSANTGELFF.

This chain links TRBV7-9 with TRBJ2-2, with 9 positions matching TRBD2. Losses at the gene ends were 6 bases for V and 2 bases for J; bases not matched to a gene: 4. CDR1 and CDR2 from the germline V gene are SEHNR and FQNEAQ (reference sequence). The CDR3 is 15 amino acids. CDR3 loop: CASSFSGRNTGELFF. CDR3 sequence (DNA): TGTGCCAGCAGTTTTAGCGGGAGAAACACCGGGGAGCTGTTTTTT.

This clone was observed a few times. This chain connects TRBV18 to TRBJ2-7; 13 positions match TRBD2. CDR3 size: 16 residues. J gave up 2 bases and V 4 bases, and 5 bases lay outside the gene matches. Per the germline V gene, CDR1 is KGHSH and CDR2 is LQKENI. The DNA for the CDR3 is TGTGCCAGCTCACGGACTAGCGGGAGCGCAGCCTACGAGCAGTACTTC. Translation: CASSRTSGSAAYEQYF.

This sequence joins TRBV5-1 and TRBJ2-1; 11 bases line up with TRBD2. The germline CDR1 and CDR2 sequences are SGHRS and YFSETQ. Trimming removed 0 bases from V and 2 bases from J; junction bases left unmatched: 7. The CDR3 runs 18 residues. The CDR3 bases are TGCGCCAGCAGCTTGGGGGGGACTAGCGGAGGCACCTACAATGAGCAGTTCTTC. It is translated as CASSLGGTSGGTYNEQFF.

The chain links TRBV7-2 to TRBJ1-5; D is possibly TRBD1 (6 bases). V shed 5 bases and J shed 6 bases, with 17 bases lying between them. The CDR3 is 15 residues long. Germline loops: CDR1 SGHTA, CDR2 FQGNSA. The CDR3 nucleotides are TGTGCCAGCAGCCCGAGGCCAGGGGAGTTTCAGCCCCAGCATTTT. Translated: CASSPRPGEFQPQHF.

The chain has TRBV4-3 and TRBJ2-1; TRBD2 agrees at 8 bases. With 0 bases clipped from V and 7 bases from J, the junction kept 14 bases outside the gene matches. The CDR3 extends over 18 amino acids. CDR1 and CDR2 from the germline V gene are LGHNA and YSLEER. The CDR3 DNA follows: TGCGCCAGCAGCCAAGACAGGGCGGGGCTAGCGGGTCGAAATGAGCAGTTCTTC. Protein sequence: CASSQDRAGLAGRNEQFF.

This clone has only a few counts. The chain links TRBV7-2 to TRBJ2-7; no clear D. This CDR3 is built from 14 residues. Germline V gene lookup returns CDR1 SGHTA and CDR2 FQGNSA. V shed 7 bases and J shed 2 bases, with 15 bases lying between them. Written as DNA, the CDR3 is TGTGCCAGCAACCTGGTCGGTCTTCCCTACGAGCAGTACTTC. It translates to CASNLVGLPYEQYF.

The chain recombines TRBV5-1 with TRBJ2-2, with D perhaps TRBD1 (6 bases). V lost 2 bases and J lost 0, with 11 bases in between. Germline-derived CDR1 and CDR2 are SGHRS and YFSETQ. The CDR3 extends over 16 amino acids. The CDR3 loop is CASSFLTGPNTGELFF. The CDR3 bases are TGCGCCAGCAGCTTTCTTACAGGGCCGAACACCGGGGAGCTGTTTTTT.

The CDR3 nucleotides are TGTGCCAGCCAGGCACTAGCGGGCATAGAGACCCAGTACTTC. It specifies CASQALAGIETQYF. V gene TRBV2 combines with J gene TRBJ2-5, with 9 nucleotides matching TRBD2. Germline CDR1 and CDR2: SNHLY and FYNNEI. The length of the CDR3 is 14 residues. Trimming took 8 bases from V and 4 from J; bases not matched to a gene: 8. Together with reference TRBV2 and TRBJ2-5, the CDR3 gives the full variable domain: EPEVTQTPSHQVTQMGQEVILRCVPISNHLYFYWYRQILGQKVEFLVSFYNNEISEKSEIFDDQFSVERPDGSNFTLKIRSTKLEDSAMYFCASQALAGIETQYFGPGTRLLVL.

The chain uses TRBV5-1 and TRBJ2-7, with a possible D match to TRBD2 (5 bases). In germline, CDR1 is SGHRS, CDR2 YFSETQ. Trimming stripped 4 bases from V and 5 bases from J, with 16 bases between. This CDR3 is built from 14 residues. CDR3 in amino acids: CASSVYGIVDEQYF. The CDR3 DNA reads TGCGCCAGCAGCGTTTACGGGATAGTGGACGAGCAGTACTTC.

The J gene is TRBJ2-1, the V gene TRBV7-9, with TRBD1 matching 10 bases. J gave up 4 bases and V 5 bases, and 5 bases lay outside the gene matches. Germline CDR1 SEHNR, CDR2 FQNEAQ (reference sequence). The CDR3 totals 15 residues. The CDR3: CASSRQGAKYNEQFF. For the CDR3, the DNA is TGTGCCAGCAGCAGACAGGGGGCGAAATACAATGAGCAGTTCTTC.

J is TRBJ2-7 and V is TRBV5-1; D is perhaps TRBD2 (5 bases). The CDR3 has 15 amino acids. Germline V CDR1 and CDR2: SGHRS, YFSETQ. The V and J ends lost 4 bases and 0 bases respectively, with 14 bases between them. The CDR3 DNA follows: TGCGCCAGCAGCCTTCAAGCGGTTTTCTCCTACGAGCAGTACTTC. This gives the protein CASSLQAVFSYEQYF. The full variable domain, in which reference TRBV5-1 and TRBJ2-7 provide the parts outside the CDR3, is KAGVTQTPRYLIKTRGQQVTLSCSPISGHRSVSWYQQTPGQGLQFLFEYFSETQRNKGNFPGRFSGRQFSNSRSEMNVSTLELGDSALYLCASSLQAVFSYEQYFGPGTRLTVT.

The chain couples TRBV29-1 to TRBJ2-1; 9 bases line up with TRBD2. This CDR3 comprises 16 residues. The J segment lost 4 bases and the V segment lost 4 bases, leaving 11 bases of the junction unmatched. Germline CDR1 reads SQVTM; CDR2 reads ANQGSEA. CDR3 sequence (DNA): TGCAGCGTTGGGGGAGGAGCGGGGGGTATTTACAATGAGCAGTTCTTC. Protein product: CSVGGGAGGIYNEQFF.

The CDR3 coding sequence is TGCGCCAGCAGTACCTCCCGGGGACACCAATTCACTGAAGCTTTCTTT. It encodes CASSTSRGHQFTEAFF. The genes are TRBV23-1 and TRBJ1-1; D is perhaps TRBD1 (6 bases). TRBV23-1 has ORF status, its function being uncertain. The CDR3 runs to 16 residues. Trimming removed 5 bases from V and 4 bases from J, with 20 bases in between.

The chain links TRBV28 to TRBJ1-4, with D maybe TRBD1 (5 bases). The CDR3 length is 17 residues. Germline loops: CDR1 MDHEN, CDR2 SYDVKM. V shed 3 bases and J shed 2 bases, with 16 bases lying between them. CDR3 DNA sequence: TGTGCCAGCAGTTTTCTATTGGGGGGAGGCACTAATGAAAAACTGTTTTTT. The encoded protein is CASSFLLGGGTNEKLFF.

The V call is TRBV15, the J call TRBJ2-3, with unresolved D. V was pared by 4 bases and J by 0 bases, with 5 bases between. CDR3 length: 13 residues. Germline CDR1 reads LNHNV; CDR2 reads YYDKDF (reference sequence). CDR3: CATSIGSTDTQYF. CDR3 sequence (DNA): TGTGCCACCAGCATCGGGAGCACAGATACGCAGTATTTT. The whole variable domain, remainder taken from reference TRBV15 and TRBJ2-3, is DAMVIQNPRYQVTQFGKPVTLSCSQTLNHNVMYWYQQKSSQAPKLLFHYYDKDFNNEADTPDNFQSRRPNTSFCFLDIRSPGLGDTAMYLCATSIGSTDTQYFGPGTRLTVL.

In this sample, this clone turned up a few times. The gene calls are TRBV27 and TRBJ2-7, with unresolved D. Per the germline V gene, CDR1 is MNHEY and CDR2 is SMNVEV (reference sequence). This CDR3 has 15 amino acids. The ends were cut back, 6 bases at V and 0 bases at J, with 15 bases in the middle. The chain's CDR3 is CASSSLTPLSYEQYF. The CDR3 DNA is TGTGCCAGCAGCTCGTTAACTCCTCTCTCCTACGAGCAGTACTTC.

DNA for the CDR3: TGTGCCAGCAGTTCCACGACAGGGGGTTATGGGAGCAATCAGCCCCAGCATTTT. Its protein product is CASSSTTGGYGSNQPQHF. The chain carries TRBV28 and TRBJ1-5; 9 bases are a match to TRBD1. The germline V gene has CDR1 MDHEN and CDR2 SYDVKM. J lost 1 base, V lost 4 bases, and 11 bases had no gene match. This CDR3 has 18 residues.

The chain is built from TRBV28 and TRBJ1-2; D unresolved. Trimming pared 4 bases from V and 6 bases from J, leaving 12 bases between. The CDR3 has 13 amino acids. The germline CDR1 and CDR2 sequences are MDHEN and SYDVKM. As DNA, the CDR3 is TGTGCCAGCAGTTCCAGGCGCGGGAATGGCTACACCTTC. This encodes CASSSRRGNGYTF.

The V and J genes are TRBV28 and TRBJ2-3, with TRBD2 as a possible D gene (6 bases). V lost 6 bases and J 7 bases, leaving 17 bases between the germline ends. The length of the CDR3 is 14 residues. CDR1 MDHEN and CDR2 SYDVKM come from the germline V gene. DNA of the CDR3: TGTGCCAGCAGCGCCGGGACTTTCAAAAATACGCAGTATTTT. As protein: CASSAGTFKNTQYF.

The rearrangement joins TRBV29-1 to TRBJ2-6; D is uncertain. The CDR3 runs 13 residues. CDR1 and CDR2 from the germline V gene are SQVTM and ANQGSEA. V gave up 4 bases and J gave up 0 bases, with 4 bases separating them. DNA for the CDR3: TGCAGCGTTGTCCTCTCTGGGGCCAACGTCCTGACTTTC. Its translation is CSVVLSGANVLTF.

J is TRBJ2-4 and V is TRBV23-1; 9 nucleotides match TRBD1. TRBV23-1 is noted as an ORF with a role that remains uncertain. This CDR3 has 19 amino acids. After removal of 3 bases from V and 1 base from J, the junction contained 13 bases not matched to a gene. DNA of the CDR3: TGCGCCAGCAGTCACCGAGGCTTCCCAGGACAGGGGGCCAAAAACATTCAGTACTTC. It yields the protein CASSHRGFPGQGAKNIQYF.

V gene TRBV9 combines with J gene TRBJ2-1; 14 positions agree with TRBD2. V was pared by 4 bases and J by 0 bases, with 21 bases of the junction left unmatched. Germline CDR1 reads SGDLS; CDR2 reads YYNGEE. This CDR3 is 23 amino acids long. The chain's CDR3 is CASSRQGGTPGLAGASSYNEQFF. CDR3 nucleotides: TGTGCCAGCAGCCGACAGGGGGGCACCCCGGGACTAGCGGGGGCTAGCTCCTACAATGAGCAGTTCTTC. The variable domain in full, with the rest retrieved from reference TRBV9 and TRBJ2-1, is DSGVTQTPKHLITATGQRVTLRCSPRSGDLSVYWYQQSLDQGLQFLIQYYNGEERAKGNILERFSAQQFPDLHSELNLSSLELGDSALYFCASSRQGGTPGLAGASSYNEQFFGPGTRLTVL.

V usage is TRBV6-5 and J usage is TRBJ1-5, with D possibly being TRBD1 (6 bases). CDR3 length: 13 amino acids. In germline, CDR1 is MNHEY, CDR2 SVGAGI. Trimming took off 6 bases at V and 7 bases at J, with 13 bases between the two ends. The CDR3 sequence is CASRGTPKQPQHF. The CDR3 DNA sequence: TGTGCCAGCAGGGGGACACCAAAACAGCCCCAGCATTTT.

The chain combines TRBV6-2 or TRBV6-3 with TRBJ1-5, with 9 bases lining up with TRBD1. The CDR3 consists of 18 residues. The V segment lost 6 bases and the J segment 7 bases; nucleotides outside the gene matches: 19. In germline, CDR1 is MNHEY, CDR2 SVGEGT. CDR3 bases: TGTGCCAGCAGCCCCCGGGGGGTCCGGGACAGGGTGGTGCAGCCCCAGCATTTT. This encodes CASSPRGVRDRVVQPQHF.